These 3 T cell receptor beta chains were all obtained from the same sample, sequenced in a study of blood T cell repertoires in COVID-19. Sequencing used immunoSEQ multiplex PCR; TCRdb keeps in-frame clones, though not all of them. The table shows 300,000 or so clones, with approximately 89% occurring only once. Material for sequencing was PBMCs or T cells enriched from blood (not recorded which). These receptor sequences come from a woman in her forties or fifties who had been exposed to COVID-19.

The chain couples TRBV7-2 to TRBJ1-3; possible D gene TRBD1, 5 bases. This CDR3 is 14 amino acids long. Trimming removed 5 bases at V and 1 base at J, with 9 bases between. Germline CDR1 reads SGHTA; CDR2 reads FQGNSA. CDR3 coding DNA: TGTGCCAGCAGCATTACAGGTTCTGGAAACACCATATATTTT. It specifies CASSITGSGNTIYF. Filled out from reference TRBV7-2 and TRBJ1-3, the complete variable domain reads GAGVSQSPSNKVTEKGKDVELRCDPISGHTALYWYRQSLGQGLEFLIYFQGNSAPDKSGLPSDRFSAERTGGSVSTLTIQRTQQEDSAVYLCASSITGSGNTIYFGEGSWLTVV.

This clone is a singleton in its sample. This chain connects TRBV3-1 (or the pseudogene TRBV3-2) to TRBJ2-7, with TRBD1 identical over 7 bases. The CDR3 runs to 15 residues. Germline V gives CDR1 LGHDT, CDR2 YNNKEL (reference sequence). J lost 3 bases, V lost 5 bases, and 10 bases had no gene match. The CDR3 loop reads CASSGGQRILYEQYF. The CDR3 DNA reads TGTGCCAGCAGCGGGGGACAGCGGATACTCTACGAGCAGTACTTC.

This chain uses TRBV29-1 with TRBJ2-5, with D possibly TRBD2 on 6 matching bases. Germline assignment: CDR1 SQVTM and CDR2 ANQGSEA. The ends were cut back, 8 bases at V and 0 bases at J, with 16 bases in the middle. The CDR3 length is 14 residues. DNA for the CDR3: TGCAGCTCTTGTGGGGTAGCGGACCAAGAGACCCAGTACTTC. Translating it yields CSSCGVADQETQYF.